A single sample is the source of the 21 T cell receptor beta chains below, sequenced in a study of neurological immune-mediated disorders. TCRdb redid the calling of the 5' RACE reads with MiXCR, one entry per CDR3 protein. The data show about 59,000 distinct CDR3 sequences, about 13% seen once. Sequenced material: PBMCs. These receptors were obtained from a woman aged 55-69 years with HTLV-1-associated myelopathy (HAM/TSP).

This clonotype was seen many times. The rearrangement links TRBV15 to TRBJ2-5, with TRBD2 as a possible D gene (6 bases). Between the trimmed V and J ends, which lost 0 bases and 4 bases, there was a span of 18 bases. This CDR3 contains 17 residues. Per germline, CDR1 LNHNV and CDR2 YYDKDF (reference sequence). This CDR3 reads CATSRDLRDGSGETQYF. The CDR3 nucleotides are TGTGCCACCAGCAGAGACCTCCGCGACGGGAGTGGAGAGACCCAGTACTTC.

The gene calls are TRBV5-1 and TRBJ2-2; 9 bases map to TRBD2. Germline CDR1 reads SGHRS; CDR2 reads YFSETQ. This CDR3 is 16 amino acids long. After removal of 5 bases from V and 6 bases from J, the junction contained 11 bases not matched to a gene. The CDR3 DNA reads TGCGCCAGCAGAACCGAGACTAGCGGTGGGGCCGGGGAGCTGTTTTTT. This sequence encodes CASRTETSGGAGELFF.

There are many counts of this clonotype. CDR3 sequence (DNA): TGTGCCAGCAGCTTAGGAAGGGGCTACGAGCAGTACTTC. It is translated as CASSLGRGYEQYF. The chain employs TRBV7-6 and TRBJ2-7, with D possibly being TRBD1 (5 bases). Trimming took off 1 base at V and 3 bases at J, with 7 bases between the two ends. In germline, CDR1 is SGHVS, CDR2 FNYEAQ. The CDR3 is 13 residues long.

The chain has TRBV27 and TRBJ1-2; D unresolved. V lost 2 bases to trimming and J lost 2 bases, with 18 bases between them. Germline CDR1 and CDR2: MNHEY and SMNVEV (reference sequence). The length of the CDR3 is 17 residues. The CDR3 coding sequence is TGTGCCAGCAGTTTACTGTCGGATAGGGAGCAAAACTATGGCTACACCTTC. This encodes CASSLLSDREQNYGYTF.

In this sample, this clonotype turned up many times. The chain recombines TRBV7-8 with TRBJ2-7, with 7 bases identical to TRBD1. V dropped 3 bases and J dropped 6; count of bases not matched to a gene: 8. CDR1 and CDR2 (germline): SGHVS, FQNEAQ. This CDR3 comprises 14 residues. The CDR3 loop is CASSFPEGGGEQYF. For the CDR3, the DNA is TGTGCCAGCAGCTTCCCAGAAGGGGGCGGCGAGCAGTACTTC.

The table lists this clonotype with many counts. The V and J genes are TRBV5-1 and TRBJ2-7; either TRBD1 or TRBD2 may fit D (5 bases each). The V gene's germline CDR1 is SGHRS and CDR2 YFSETQ. Deletions cut 4 bases from V and 0 bases from J, with 14 bases between. The CDR3 has 15 amino acids. In DNA, the CDR3 is TGCGCCAGCAGCATTGCCGGGACGGTCTCCTACGAGCAGTACTTC. Translating gives CASSIAGTVSYEQYF.

The V call is TRBV7-9, the J call TRBJ2-1, with 11 bases lining up with TRBD2. Germline V lookup: CDR1 SEHNR, CDR2 FQNEAQ (reference sequence). This CDR3 comprises 14 residues. With 5 bases clipped from V and 10 bases from J, the junction kept 7 bases outside the gene matches. The CDR3 nucleotides read TGTGCCAGCAGCCCGGTACTAGCGGGAGAGGAGCAGTTCTTC. Protein: CASSPVLAGEEQFF.

This clonotype was seen at least ten times. The genes are TRBV3-1 and TRBJ1-1; D perhaps matches TRBD1 (6 bases). V lost 3 bases and J lost 1, with 9 bases in between. Germline values: CDR1 LGHDT, CDR2 YNNKEL (reference sequence). The CDR3 loop spans 14 amino acids. The CDR3 spells CASSHGQQNTEAFF. CDR3 DNA sequence: TGTGCCAGCAGCCACGGACAGCAGAACACTGAAGCTTTCTTT. Filled out from reference TRBV3-1 and TRBJ1-1, the complete variable domain reads DTAVSQTPKYLVTQMGNDKSIKCEQNLGHDTMYWYKQDSKKFLKIMFSYNNKELIINETVPNRFSPKSPDKAHLNLHINSLELGDSAVYFCASSHGQQNTEAFFGQGTRLTVV.

Notes on this clonotype: This may be a read error: a much more frequent sequence differs by one nucleotide. The genes are TRBV20-1 and TRBJ1-6, with D perhaps matching TRBD1 (5 bases). Germline CDR1 and CDR2: DFQATT and SNEGSKA (reference sequence). V lost 3 bases to trimming and J lost 5 bases, with 11 bases between them. The CDR3 totals 14 residues. CDR3 sequence reads: CSASRSTDNSPLHF. CDR3 DNA: TGCAGTGCTAGTAGGTCGACAGATAATTCACCCCTCCACTTT.

This clonotype was detected a few times. The chain employs TRBV9 and TRBJ2-1, with 11 bases that match TRBD2. Germline CDR1 is SGDLS and CDR2 is YYNGEE. The CDR3 runs to 16 residues. The V and J ends lost 0 bases and 7 bases, in that order; junction bases with no gene match: 6. In DNA, the CDR3 is TGTGCCAGCAGCGTAGGAGTAGCGGGAGGGCGTAATGAGCAGTTCTTC. Protein product: CASSVGVAGGRNEQFF.

In its sample, this clonotype was seen a few times. V and J are TRBV9 and TRBJ2-3; 8 bases line up with TRBD2. CDR3 length: 17 residues. The germline V gene encodes CDR1 SGDLS and CDR2 YYNGEE. V trimming: 0 bases; J trimming: 6 bases; junction bases outside the gene matches: 12. In nucleotides, the CDR3 is TGTGCCAGCAGCGTAGCTACATCGGGAGGGCCGTGGGATACGCAGTATTTT. Residues: CASSVATSGGPWDTQYF.

This clonotype has only a few counts. The J gene is TRBJ2-3, the V gene TRBV19; no clear D. The ends were cut back, 7 bases at V and 3 bases at J, with 8 bases in the middle. Germline V gene lookup returns CDR1 LNHDA and CDR2 SQIVND (reference sequence). The CDR3 is 12 amino acids. The CDR3 coding sequence is TGTGCCAGTAATTCACAGACAGATACGCAGTATTTT. Encoded protein: CASNSQTDTQYF.

The chain employs TRBV18 and TRBJ1-1; D not resolved. V was clipped by 1 base and J by 2 bases, with 11 bases between them. Germline CDR1 KGHSH, CDR2 LQKENI. This CDR3 region has 15 residues. The CDR3 reads CASSPRREINTEAFF. The CDR3 DNA reads TGTGCCAGCTCACCACGCCGGGAGATAAACACTGAAGCTTTCTTT. The variable domain in full, with the rest retrieved from reference TRBV18 and TRBJ1-1, is NAGVMQNPRHLVRRRGQEARLRCSPMKGHSHVYWYRQLPEEGLKFMVYLQKENIIDESGMPKERFSAEFPKEGPSILRIQQVVRGDSAAYFCASSPRREINTEAFFGQGTRLTVV.

At least ten counts were recorded for this clonotype. The CDR3 protein is CASSSSSGKETQYF. The CDR3 bases are TGCGCCAGCAGCTCCTCTAGCGGGAAAGAGACCCAGTACTTC. This chain joins TRBV5-1 and TRBJ2-5; TRBD2 matches at 9 bases. The CDR3 loop spans 14 amino acids. Germline CDR1 is SGHRS and CDR2 is YFSETQ. Losses at the gene ends were 3 bases for V and 3 bases for J; bases not matched to a gene: 3.

At least ten counts were recorded for this clonotype. J is TRBJ1-1 and V is TRBV12-3 or TRBV12-4; D gene unclear. This CDR3 comprises 13 residues. V was clipped by 8 bases and J by 2 bases, with 12 bases between them. CDR3 in DNA: TGTGCCAGCTGCTGGCGGGATAACACTGAAGCTTTCTTT. Translation: CASCWRDNTEAFF.

At least ten counts were recorded for this clonotype. The chain carries TRBV6-1 and TRBJ2-7, with 15 bases lining up with TRBD2. V was clipped by 6 bases and J by 3 bases; unmatched bases: 6. This CDR3 comprises 16 residues. Germline assignment: CDR1 MNHNS and CDR2 SASEGT. The CDR3 reads CASRAPGLAGGYEQYF. Here the CDR3 DNA reads TGTGCCAGCAGAGCCCCGGGACTAGCGGGAGGCTACGAGCAGTACTTC.

This clonotype was recorded many times. This chain joins TRBV7-6 and TRBJ2-3, with 11 bases that match TRBD2. Germline assignment: CDR1 SGHVS and CDR2 FNYEAQ. With 2 bases clipped from V and 1 base from J, the junction kept 2 bases outside the gene matches. The CDR3 contains 16 residues. This chain's CDR3 is CASSLSGLAGTDTQYF. The DNA of the CDR3 is TGTGCCAGCAGCTTATCGGGACTAGCGGGCACAGATACGCAGTATTTT.

This clonotype was counted at least ten times. This sequence joins TRBV12-3 or TRBV12-4 and TRBJ1-1, with D possibly TRBD1 on 6 matching bases. The CDR3 consists of 14 residues. V was trimmed by 7 bases and J by 3 bases, leaving 15 bases between them. CDR3 DNA: TGTGCCAGCACCGTGGGGGGCCTAGACACTGAAGCTTTCTTT. Translating gives CASTVGGLDTEAFF.

In its sample, this clonotype was seen many times. The chain joins TRBV5-1 to TRBJ2-7; no clear D. Per germline, CDR1 SGHRS and CDR2 YFSETQ. This CDR3 comprises 16 residues. Trimming took off 0 bases at V and 0 bases at J, with 13 bases between the two ends. This CDR3 reads CASSLDFESSSYEQYF. The DNA of the CDR3 is TGCGCCAGCAGCTTGGATTTCGAATCTAGCTCCTACGAGCAGTACTTC.

The V gene is TRBV20-1, the J gene TRBJ2-1; D remains unclear. The V gene's germline CDR1 is DFQATT and CDR2 SNEGSKA (reference sequence). Deletions cut 6 bases from V and 2 bases from J, with 11 bases between. This CDR3 region has 13 residues. As DNA, the CDR3 is TGCAGTGCGTTGGTGGTCGCCTACAATGAGCAGTTCTTC. It encodes CSALVVAYNEQFF.

There are many counts of this clonotype. The chain joins TRBV11-2 to TRBJ1-4, with 10 positions matching TRBD1. The CDR3 loop spans 16 amino acids. Per the germline V gene, CDR1 is SGHAT and CDR2 is FQNNGV. Losses at the gene ends were 5 bases for V and 8 bases for J; bases not matched to a gene: 11. CDR3 bases: TGTGCCAGCAGCCATACGAGACAGGGGGCCGGAGAAAAACTGTTTTTT. It translates to CASSHTRQGAGEKLFF.